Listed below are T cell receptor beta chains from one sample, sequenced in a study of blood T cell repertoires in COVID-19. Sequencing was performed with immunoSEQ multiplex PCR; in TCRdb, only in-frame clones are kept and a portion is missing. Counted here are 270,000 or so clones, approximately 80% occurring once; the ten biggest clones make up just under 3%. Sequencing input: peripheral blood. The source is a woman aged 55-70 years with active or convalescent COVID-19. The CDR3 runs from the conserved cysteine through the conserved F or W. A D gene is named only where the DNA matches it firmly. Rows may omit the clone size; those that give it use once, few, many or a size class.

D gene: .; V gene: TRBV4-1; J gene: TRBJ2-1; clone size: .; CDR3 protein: CASSQDRWGGLDNEQFF; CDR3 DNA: TGCGCCAGCAGCCAAGATAGGTGGGGGGGCTTGGACAATGAGCAGTTCTTC
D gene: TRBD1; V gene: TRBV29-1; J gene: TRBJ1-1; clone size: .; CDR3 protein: CSAPGQGAVLGTEAFF; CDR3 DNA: TGCAGCGCCCCCGGACAGGGGGCTGTTTTGGGCACTGAAGCTTTCTTT
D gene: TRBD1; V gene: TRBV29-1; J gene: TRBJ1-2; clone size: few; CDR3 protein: CSVPRDSNYGYTF; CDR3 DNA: TGCAGCGTCCCCCGGGACAGCAACTATGGCTACACCTTC
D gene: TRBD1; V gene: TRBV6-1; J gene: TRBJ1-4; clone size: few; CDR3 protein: CASSGRDRGRLNEKLFF; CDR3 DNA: TGTGCCAGCAGTGGGCGGGACAGGGGGCGCCTTAATGAAAAACTGTTTTTT
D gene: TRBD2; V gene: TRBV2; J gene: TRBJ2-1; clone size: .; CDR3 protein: CASAGAYNEQFF; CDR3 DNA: TGTGCCTCGGCGGGGGCCTACAATGAGCAGTTCTTC
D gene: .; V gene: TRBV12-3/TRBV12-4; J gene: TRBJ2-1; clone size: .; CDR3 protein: CASTRLGVREQFF; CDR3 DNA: TGTGCCAGCACCCGGTTAGGGGTAAGGGAGCAGTTCTTC
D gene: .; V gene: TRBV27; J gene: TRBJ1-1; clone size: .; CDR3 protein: CASSTLQGNTEAFF; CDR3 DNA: TGTGCCAGCAGTACCCTACAGGGGAACACTGAAGCTTTCTTT
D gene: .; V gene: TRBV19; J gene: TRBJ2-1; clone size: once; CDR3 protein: CASSIGWRQGSYNEQFF; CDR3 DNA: TGTGCCAGTAGTATAGGGTGGCGGCAGGGCTCCTACAATGAGCAGTTCTTC
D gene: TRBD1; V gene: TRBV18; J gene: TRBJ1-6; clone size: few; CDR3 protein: CASSPEKGAPSNSPLHF; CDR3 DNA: TGTGCCAGCTCACCAGAGAAGGGGGCTCCATCGAATTCACCCCTCCACTTT
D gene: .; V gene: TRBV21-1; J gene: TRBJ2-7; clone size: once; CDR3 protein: CASTTDREISYEQYF; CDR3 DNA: TGTGCCAGCACCACCGACAGAGAGATCTCCTACGAGCAGTACTTC
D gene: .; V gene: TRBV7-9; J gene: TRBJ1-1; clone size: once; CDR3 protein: CASSPVARRTEAFF; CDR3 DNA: TGTGCCAGCAGCCCTGTGGCGAGGCGCACTGAAGCTTTCTTT
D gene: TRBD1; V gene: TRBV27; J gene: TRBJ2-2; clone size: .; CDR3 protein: CASSSAGTGVTGELFF; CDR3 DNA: TGTGCCAGCAGTTCCGCCGGGACAGGGGTCACCGGGGAGCTGTTTTTT
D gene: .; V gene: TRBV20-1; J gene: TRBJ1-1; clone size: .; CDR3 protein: CSASYEVNTEAFF; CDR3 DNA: TGCAGTGCTAGTTATGAGGTGAACACTGAAGCTTTCTTT
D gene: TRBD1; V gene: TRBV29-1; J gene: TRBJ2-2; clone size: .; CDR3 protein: CSAVGQVNTGELFF; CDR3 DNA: TGCAGCGCAGTGGGACAGGTCAACACCGGGGAGCTGTTTTTT
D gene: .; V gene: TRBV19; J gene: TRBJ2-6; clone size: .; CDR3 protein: CATAVSGANVLTF; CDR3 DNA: TGTGCCACGGCCGTTAGCGGGGCCAACGTCCTGACTTTC
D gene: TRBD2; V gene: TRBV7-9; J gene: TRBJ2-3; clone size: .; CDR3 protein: CASSVGLVRADTQYF; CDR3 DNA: TGTGCCAGCAGCGTTGGACTAGTCCGCGCTGATACGCAGTATTTT
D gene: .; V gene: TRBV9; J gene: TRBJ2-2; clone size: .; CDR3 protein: CASSVGGDTGELFF; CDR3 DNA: TGTGCCAGCAGCGTAGGAGGTGACACCGGGGAGCTGTTTTTT
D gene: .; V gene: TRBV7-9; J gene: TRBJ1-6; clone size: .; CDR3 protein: CASSFDTIIPLHF; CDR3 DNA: TGTGCCAGCAGCTTCGACACCATTATCCCCCTCCACTTT
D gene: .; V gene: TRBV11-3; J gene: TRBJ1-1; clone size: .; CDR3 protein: CASSLDQGPEAFF; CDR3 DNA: TGTGCCAGCAGCTTAGATCAGGGTCCTGAAGCTTTCTTT
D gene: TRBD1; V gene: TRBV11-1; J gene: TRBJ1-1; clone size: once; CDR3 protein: CASSLSQGHTEAFF; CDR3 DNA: TGTGCCAGCAGCCTTTCACAGGGGCACACTGAAGCTTTCTTT